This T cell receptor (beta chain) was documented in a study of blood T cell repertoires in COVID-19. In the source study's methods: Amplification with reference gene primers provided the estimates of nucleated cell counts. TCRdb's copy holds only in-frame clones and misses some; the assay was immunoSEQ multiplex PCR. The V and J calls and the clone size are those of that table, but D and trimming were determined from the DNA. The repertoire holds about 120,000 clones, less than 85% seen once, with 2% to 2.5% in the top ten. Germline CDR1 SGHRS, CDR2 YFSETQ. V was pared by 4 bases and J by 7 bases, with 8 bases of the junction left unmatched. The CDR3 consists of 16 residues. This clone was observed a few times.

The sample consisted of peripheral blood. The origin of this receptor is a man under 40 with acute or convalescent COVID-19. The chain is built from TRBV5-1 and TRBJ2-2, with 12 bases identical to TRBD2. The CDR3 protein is CASSPRLAGVIGELFF. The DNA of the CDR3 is TGCGCCAGCAGCCCGCGACTAGCGGGAGTAATCGGGGAGCTGTTTTTT.